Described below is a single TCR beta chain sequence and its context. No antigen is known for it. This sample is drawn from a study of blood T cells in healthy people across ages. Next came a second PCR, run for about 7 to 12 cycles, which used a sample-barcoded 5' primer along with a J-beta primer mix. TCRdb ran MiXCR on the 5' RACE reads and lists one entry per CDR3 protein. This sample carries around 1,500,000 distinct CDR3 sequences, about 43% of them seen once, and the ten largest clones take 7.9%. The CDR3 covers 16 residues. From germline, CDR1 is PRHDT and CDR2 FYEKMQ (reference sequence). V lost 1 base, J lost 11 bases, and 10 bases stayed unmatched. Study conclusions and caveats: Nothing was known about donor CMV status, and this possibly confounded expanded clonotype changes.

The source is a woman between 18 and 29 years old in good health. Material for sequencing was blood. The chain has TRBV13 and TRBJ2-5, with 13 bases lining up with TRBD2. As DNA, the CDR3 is TGTGCCAGCAGCTTAGCCGGACTAGCGGGGGTATATGAGCAGTACTTC. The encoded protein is CASSLAGLAGVYEQYF.